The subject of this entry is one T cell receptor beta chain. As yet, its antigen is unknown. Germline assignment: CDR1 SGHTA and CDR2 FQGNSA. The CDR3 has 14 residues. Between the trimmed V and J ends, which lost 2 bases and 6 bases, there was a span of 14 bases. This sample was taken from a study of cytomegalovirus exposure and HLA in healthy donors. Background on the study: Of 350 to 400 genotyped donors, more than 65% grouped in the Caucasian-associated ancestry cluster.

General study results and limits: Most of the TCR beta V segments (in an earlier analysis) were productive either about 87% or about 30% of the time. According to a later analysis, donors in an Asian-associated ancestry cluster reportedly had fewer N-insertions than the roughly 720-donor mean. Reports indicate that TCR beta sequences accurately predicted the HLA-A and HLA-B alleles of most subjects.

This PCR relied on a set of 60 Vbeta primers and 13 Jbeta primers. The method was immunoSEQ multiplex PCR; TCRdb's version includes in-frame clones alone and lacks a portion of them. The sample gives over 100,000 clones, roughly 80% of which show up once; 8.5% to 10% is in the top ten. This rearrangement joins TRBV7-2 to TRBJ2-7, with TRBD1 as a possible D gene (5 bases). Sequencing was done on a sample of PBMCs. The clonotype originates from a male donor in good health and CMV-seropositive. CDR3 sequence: CASSLRAGPAEQYF. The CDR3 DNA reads TGTGCCAGCAGCTTAAGGGCAGGGCCGGCCGAGCAGTACTTC.